What follows describes a single T cell receptor (beta chain). Seattle cases were enrolled at active infection and followed longitudinally. Original processing notes: The assay estimated nucleated cells by amplifying reference gene primers. The table came from immunoSEQ multiplex PCR; TCRdb's copy has only in-frame clones and leaves some out. V and J calls and clone size come straight from that table; D and trimming were deduced from the DNA. The sample carries some 220,000 clones, approximately 85% recorded once. This record belongs to a study of blood T cell repertoires in COVID-19. Study context: Samples representing acute and convalescent COVID-19 were sourced from the United States, Italy and Spain. PBMCs, B-cell-depleted T cells, or T cells provided the cDNA or gDNA that made up the material.

This CDR3 has 13 amino acids. V was cut by 3 bases and J by 1 base, with 6 bases left in between. CDR1 and CDR2 from the germline V gene are KGHSH and LQKENI. V and J are TRBV18 and TRBJ1-1; no definite D call. This receptor was taken from a woman between 70 and 85 years old with COVID-19, enrolled during active disease. Sequences were obtained from peripheral blood. The chain's CDR3 is CASSPRTNTEAFF. CDR3 in DNA: TGTGCCAGCTCACCGCGCACGAACACTGAAGCTTTCTTT.